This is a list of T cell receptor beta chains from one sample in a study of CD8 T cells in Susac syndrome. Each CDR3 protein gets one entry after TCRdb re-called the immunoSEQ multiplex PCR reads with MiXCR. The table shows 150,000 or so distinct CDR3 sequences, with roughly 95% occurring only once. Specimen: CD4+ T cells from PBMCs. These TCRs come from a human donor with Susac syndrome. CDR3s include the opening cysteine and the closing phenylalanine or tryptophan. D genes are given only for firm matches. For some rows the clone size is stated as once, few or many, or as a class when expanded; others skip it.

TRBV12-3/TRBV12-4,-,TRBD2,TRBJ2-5,CASSTGGARETQYF,TGTGCCAGCAGTACCGGGGGGGCCAGAGAGACCCAGTACTTC
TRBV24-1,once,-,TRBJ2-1,CATSDLWGEQFF,TGTGCCACCAGTGATTTGTGGGGGGAGCAGTTCTTC
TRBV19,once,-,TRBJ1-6,CASSWRRDSPLHF,TGTGCCAGTAGTTGGCGGAGGGATTCACCCCTCCACTTT
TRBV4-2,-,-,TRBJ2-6,CASSQDTLVSGANVLTF,TGTGCCAGCAGCCAAGATACCCTAGTCTCTGGGGCCAACGTCCTGACTTTC
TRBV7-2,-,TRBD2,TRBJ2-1,CASSPGGYNEQFF,TGTGCCAGCAGTCCGGGGGGGTACAATGAGCAGTTCTTC
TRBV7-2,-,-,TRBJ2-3,CASSLSRQEQYF,TGTGCCAGCAGCTTATCGCGTCAGGAGCAGTATTTT
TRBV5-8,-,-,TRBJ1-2,CASSRVGYGYTF,TGTGCCAGCAGCCGGGTAGGCTATGGCTACACCTTC
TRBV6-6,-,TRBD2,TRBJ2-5,CASRYGGSQETQYF,TGTGCCAGCAGGTACGGCGGGAGCCAAGAGACCCAGTACTTC
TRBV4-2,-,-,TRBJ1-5,CASSQDLGGFPQHF,TGTGCCAGCAGCCAAGATTTAGGCGGTTTCCCCCAGCATTTT
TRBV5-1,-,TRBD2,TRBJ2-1,CASSLLSSGVDEQFF,TGCGCCAGCAGCTTGTTATCTAGCGGGGTGGATGAGCAGTTCTTC
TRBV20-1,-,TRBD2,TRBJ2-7,CSAQASGVSYEQYF,TGCAGTGCTCAAGCTAGCGGGGTGTCCTACGAGCAGTACTTC
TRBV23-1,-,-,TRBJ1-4,CASTQQDLPHRATNEKLFF,TGCGCCAGCACCCAACAGGACTTGCCCCACCGAGCAACTAATGAAAAACTGTTTTTT
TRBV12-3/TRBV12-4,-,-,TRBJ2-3,CASRGGRFTDTQYF,TGTGCCAGCAGGGGTGGACGCTTCACAGATACGCAGTATTTT
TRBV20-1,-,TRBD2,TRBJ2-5,CSASLAGGRETQYF,TGCAGTGCTAGTCTAGCGGGGGGTCGGGAGACCCAGTACTTC
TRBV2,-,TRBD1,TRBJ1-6,CASSQGGDSNHF,TGTGCCAGCAGTCAGGGCGGGGACAGCAACCACTTT
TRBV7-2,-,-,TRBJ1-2,CASSFQRGDYGYTF,TGTGCCAGCAGCTTCCAAAGGGGAGACTATGGCTACACCTTC